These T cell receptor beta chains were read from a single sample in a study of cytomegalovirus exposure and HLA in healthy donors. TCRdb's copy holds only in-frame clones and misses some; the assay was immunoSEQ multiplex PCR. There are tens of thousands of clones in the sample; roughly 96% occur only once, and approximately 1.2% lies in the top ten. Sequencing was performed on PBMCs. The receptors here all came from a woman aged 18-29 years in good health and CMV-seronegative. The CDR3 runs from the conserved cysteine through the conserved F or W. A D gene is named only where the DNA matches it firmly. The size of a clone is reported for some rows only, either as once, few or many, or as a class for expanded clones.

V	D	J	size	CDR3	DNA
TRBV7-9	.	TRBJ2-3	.	CASSGQPSTDTQYF	TGTGCCAGCAGCGGACAGCCTAGCACAGATACGCAGTATTTT
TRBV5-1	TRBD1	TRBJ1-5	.	CASSLDPGQGQPQHF	TGCGCCAGCAGCCTGGATCCGGGACAGGGACAGCCCCAGCATTTT
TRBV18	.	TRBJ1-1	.	CASSPTQGRGGEAFF	TGTGCCAGCTCACCAACACAGGGTCGTGGGGGCGAAGCTTTCTTT
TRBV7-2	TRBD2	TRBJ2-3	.	CASSTGGSDTQYF	TGTGCCAGCAGCACGGGGGGTTCAGATACGCAGTATTTT
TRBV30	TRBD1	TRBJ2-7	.	CAWSEGRTGSGLLFYEQYF	TGTGCCTGGAGCGAAGGAAGGACAGGGTCCGGCCTACTATTCTACGAGCAGTACTTC
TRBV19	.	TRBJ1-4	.	CASSRGGLSAEKLFF	TGTGCCAGTAGTAGAGGTGGACTTTCGGCGGAAAAACTGTTTTTT
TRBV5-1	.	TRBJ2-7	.	CASSAAGRYEQYF	TGCGCCAGCAGCGCGGCGGGAAGATACGAGCAGTACTTC
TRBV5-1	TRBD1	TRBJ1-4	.	CASSPTTGFNEKLFF	TGCGCCAGCAGCCCAACGACAGGGTTTAATGAAAAACTGTTTTTT
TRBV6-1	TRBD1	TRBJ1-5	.	CASSRTGGGNQPQHF	TGTGCCAGCAGCCGGACAGGGGGTGGCAATCAGCCCCAGCATTTT
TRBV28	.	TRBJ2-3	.	CASSLQGTDTQYF	TGTGCCAGCAGTTTGCAGGGCACAGATACGCAGTATTTT
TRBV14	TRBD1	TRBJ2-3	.	CASSQDGTAPSRDTQYF	TGTGCCAGCAGCCAGGATGGGACAGCTCCTTCACGGGATACGCAGTATTTT
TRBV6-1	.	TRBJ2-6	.	CASGEGGTGANVLTF	TGTGCCAGCGGGGAGGGGGGAACTGGGGCCAACGTCCTGACTTTC
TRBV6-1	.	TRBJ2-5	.	CASCALELQETQYF	TGTGCCAGCTGCGCCCTGGAGTTACAAGAGACCCAGTACTTC
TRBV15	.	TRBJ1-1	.	CATSRDLEGNRAFF	TGTGCCACCAGCAGAGATTTAGAGGGAAATAGAGCTTTCTTT
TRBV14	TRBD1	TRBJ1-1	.	CASSQDGTVNTEAFF	TGTGCCAGCAGCCAAGATGGGACAGTAAACACTGAAGCTTTCTTT
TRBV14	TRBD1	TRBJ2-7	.	CASSPRDSPYEQYF	TGTGCCAGCAGCCCCCGGGACAGTCCCTACGAGCAGTACTTC
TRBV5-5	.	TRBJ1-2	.	CASSSSLGDYGYTF	TGTGCCAGCAGCTCGTCGTTGGGCGACTATGGCTACACCTTC
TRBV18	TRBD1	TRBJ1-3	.	CASSPGNVWTGPSGNTIYF	TGTGCCAGCTCACCCGGGAATGTTTGGACAGGGCCCTCTGGAAACACCATATATTTT
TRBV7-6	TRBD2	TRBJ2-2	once	CASSLIPKAGLPAGELFF	TGTGCCAGCAGCTTGATACCTAAAGCGGGACTCCCCGCCGGGGAGCTGTTTTTT
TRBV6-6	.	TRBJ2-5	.	CASSYSLVEETQYF	TGTGCCAGCAGTTACTCACTAGTCGAAGAGACCCAGTACTTC
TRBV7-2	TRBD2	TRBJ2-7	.	CASSWGSQREAKQYF	TGTGCCAGCAGCTGGGGAAGCCAGCGGGAGGCAAAGCAGTACTTC
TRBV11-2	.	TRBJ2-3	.	CASSFRRATDTQYF	TGTGCCAGCAGCTTTCGGAGGGCAACCGATACGCAGTATTTT
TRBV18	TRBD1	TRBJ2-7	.	CASSPILGQAHEQYF	TGTGCCAGCTCACCTATCCTGGGACAGGCCCACGAGCAGTACTTC
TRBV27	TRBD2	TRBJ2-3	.	CASSFPASGSREHTQYF	TGTGCCAGCAGTTTCCCCGCTAGCGGGAGTCGGGAGCATACGCAGTATTTT
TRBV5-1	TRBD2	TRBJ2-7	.	CASSLGSGGLNEQYF	TGCGCCAGCAGCTTAGGGTCGGGAGGGTTGAACGAGCAGTACTTC
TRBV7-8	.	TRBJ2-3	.	CASIVGESTDTQYF	TGTGCCAGCATAGTCGGAGAAAGCACAGATACGCAGTATTTT
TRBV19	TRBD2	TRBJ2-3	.	CASSWLAGETSTDTQYF	TGTGCCAGTAGCTGGCTAGCGGGAGAGACTAGCACAGATACGCAGTATTTT
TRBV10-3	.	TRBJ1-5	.	CAISEQGVSNQPQHF	TGTGCCATCAGTGAGCAAGGGGTGAGCAATCAGCCCCAGCATTTT
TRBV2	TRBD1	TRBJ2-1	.	CASRPGQAYNEQFF	TGTGCCAGCAGGCCGGGACAGGCCTACAATGAGCAGTTCTTC
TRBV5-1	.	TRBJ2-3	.	CASSLDPTSTDTQYF	TGCGCCAGCAGCTTGGACCCTACTAGCACAGATACGCAGTATTTT
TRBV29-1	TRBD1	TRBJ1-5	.	CSAGTGNQPQHF	TGCAGCGCTGGGACAGGCAATCAGCCCCAGCATTTT
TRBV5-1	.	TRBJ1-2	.	CASSLDRLYGYTF	TGCGCCAGCAGCTTGGACAGGCTCTATGGCTACACCTTC
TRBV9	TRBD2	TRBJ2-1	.	CASLRTAGGPTDEQFF	TGTGCCAGTTTAAGGACTGCGGGAGGGCCAACGGATGAGCAGTTCTTC
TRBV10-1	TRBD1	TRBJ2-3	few	CASRAGTGFTDTQYF	TGCGCCAGCAGGGCCGGGACAGGCTTCACAGATACGCAGTATTTT
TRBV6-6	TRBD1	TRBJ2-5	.	CASSYWTGGGQETQYF	TGTGCCAGCAGTTACTGGACAGGGGGGGGCCAAGAGACCCAGTACTTC
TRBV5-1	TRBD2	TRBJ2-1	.	CASSLKFGGRALYEQFF	TGCGCCAGCAGCTTGAAGTTCGGCGGGAGGGCCCTCTATGAGCAGTTCTTC
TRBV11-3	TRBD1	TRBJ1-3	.	CASSGQGTGAGNTIYF	TGTGCCAGCAGCGGCCAAGGGACAGGGGCTGGAAACACCATATATTTT
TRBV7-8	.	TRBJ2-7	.	CASSLRQGPSGEQYF	TGTGCCAGCAGCTTAAGGCAGGGCCCCTCTGGCGAGCAGTACTTC
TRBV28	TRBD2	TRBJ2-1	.	CASSYDSGSKSDEQFF	TGTGCCAGCAGTTACGATAGCGGGAGTAAATCCGATGAGCAGTTCTTC
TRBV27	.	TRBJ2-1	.	CASSLGGGSYNEQFF	TGTGCCAGCAGTTTAGGTGGCGGCTCCTACAATGAGCAGTTCTTC
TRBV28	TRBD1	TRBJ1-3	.	CASSLMGGQGKDTIYF	TGTGCCAGCAGTTTAATGGGGGGACAGGGGAAGGACACCATATATTTT
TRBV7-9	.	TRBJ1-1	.	CASSLIVSEAFF	TGTGCCAGCAGCTTAATCGTCTCTGAAGCTTTCTTT
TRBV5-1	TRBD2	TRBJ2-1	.	CASSVGLAAYNEQFF	TGCGCCAGCAGCGTGGGACTAGCGGCCTACAATGAGCAGTTCTTC
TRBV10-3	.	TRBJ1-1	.	CAISDLTAGRGTEAFF	TGTGCCATCAGTGACCTAACAGCAGGAAGGGGGACTGAAGCTTTCTTT
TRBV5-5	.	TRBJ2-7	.	CASSGEGTRTYEQYF	TGTGCCAGCAGCGGGGAGGGGACAAGAACCTACGAGCAGTACTTC
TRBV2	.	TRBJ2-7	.	CASSQYKDSYEQYF	TGTGCCAGCAGCCAATATAAAGACAGCTACGAGCAGTACTTC
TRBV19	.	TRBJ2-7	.	CASRAPAGGEQYF	TGTGCCAGTAGGGCGCCCGCCGGAGGCGAGCAGTACTTC
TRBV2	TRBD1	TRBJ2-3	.	CASSFDRVGTDTQYF	TGTGCCAGCAGTTTCGACAGGGTTGGAACAGATACGCAGTATTTT
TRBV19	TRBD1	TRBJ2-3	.	CASRGGQGTDTQYF	TGTGCCAGTAGGGGGGGACAGGGGACAGATACGCAGTATTTT
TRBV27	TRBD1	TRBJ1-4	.	CASSLDRGGEKLFF	TGTGCCAGCAGCCTCGACAGGGGTGGTGAAAAACTGTTTTTT
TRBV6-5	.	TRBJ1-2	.	CASSPNRDYGYTF	TGTGCCAGCAGCCCGAACAGGGACTATGGCTACACCTTC
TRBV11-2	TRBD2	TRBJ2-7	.	CASSLGTSGTYEQYF	TGTGCCAGCAGCTTAGGGACTAGCGGGACCTACGAGCAGTACTTC
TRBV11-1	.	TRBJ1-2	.	CASSHERTALYGYTF	TGTGCCAGCAGCCACGAACGGACAGCCCTCTATGGCTACACCTTC
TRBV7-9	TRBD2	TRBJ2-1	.	CASSLLLTQRERYNEQFF	TGTGCCAGCAGCTTACTCCTCACCCAGCGGGAGCGATACAATGAGCAGTTCTTC
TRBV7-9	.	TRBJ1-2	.	CASSLGGSGGNYGYTF	TGTGCCAGCAGCTTAGGGGGGTCGGGGGGAAACTATGGCTACACCTTC
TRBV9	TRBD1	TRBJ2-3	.	CASSATGSDTQYF	TGTGCCAGCAGCGCGACAGGGTCAGATACGCAGTATTTT